These 24 T cell receptor beta chains were sequenced from one sample in a study of brain T cells in children with intractable seizures. Specified time point: blood from clinic visit 5 months post-surgery; TSC patient then seizure free. Assay: immunoSEQ multiplex PCR; the TCRdb copy retains only in-frame clones and omits some. This table holds 300,000 to 400,000 clones, over 90% found once. Source: peripheral blood, taken around 5 months after surgery. The receptors were gathered from a boy less than two years old with tuberous sclerosis and intractable seizures.

V is TRBV7-9 and J is TRBJ1-1; TRBD1 matches 8 bases. V lost 6 bases, J lost 1 base, and 7 bases stayed unmatched. The CDR3 is made up of 15 amino acids. Germline loops: CDR1 SEHNR, CDR2 FQNEAQ (reference sequence). CDR3 DNA: TGTGCCAGCAGTCCGGGACAGGTAACGAACACTGAAGCTTTCTTT. Amino acids: CASSPGQVTNTEAFF.

This clone came up once. V usage is TRBV10-3 and J usage is TRBJ2-1; possibly TRBD1 for D (6 bases). Per germline, CDR1 ENHRY and CDR2 SYGVKD. Trimming removed 4 bases at V and 8 bases at J, with 24 bases between. This CDR3 region has 17 residues. CDR3 in amino acids: CAISGHTGHENFDEQFF. The CDR3 DNA follows: TGTGCCATCAGTGGACACACGGGACATGAGAATTTCGATGAGCAGTTCTTC.

V and J are TRBV24-1 and TRBJ1-5; D is undetermined. The V end was cut by 1 base, the J end by 0 bases, with 3 bases between. This CDR3 has 14 amino acids. The germline CDR1 and CDR2 sequences are KGHDR and SFDVKD. CDR3 coding DNA: TGTGCCACCAGTGATTTCAGTAGCAATCAGCCCCAGCATTTT. Residues: CATSDFSSNQPQHF.

This clone was seen at least ten times. The chain combines TRBV15 with TRBJ1-5; D not certain. The CDR3 extends over 14 amino acids. Trimming removed 5 bases at V and 2 bases at J, with 10 bases between. Germline V gene data show CDR1 as LNHNV and CDR2 as YYDKDF (reference sequence). CDR3 amino acids: CATSSWGGNQPQHF. The CDR3, as DNA: TGTGCCACCAGCTCCTGGGGAGGCAATCAGCCCCAGCATTTT.

The genes are TRBV3-1 (or the pseudogene TRBV3-2) and TRBJ1-2; tentatively, D is TRBD1 (5 bases). From germline, CDR1 is LGHDT and CDR2 YNNKEL (reference sequence). The CDR3 has 17 residues. The V end lost 3 bases, the J end lost 1 base, and 18 bases lay between the germline ends. Here the CDR3 reads CASSHILGLNHNYGYTF. The CDR3, as DNA: TGTGCCAGCAGCCATATACTGGGACTGAACCATAACTATGGCTACACCTTC.

This chain uses TRBV13 with TRBJ2-5; the D gene is possibly TRBD2 (5 bases). CDR1 and CDR2 from the germline V gene are PRHDT and FYEKMQ (reference sequence). The CDR3 spans 16 residues. V lost 4 bases, J lost 3 bases, and 18 bases lay in between. CDR3: CASSSTEGDGEETQYF. In DNA, the CDR3 is TGTGCCAGCAGCTCTACCGAGGGAGACGGTGAAGAGACCCAGTACTTC.

The count of this clone is one. The genes are TRBV11-3 and TRBJ2-7; TRBD2 matches at 8 bases. CDR1 and CDR2 from the germline V gene are SGHNT and YENEEA. V dropped 6 bases and J dropped 3; count of bases not matched to a gene: 10. This CDR3 is built from 15 residues. CDR3: CASSFTSGAFYEQYF. The CDR3, as DNA: TGTGCCAGCAGTTTTACTAGCGGAGCCTTCTACGAGCAGTACTTC.

The CDR3 nucleotides are TGCAGTGGGGAGGGAATAAACGAGCAGTACTTC. It yields the protein CSGEGINEQYF. V usage is TRBV20-1 and J usage is TRBJ2-7, with 7 bases fitting TRBD2. The germline gives CDR1 DFQATT, CDR2 SNEGSKA (reference sequence). There are 11 residues in the CDR3. After removal of 7 bases from V and 5 bases from J, the junction contained 5 bases not matched to a gene.

The chain combines TRBV11-2 with TRBJ1-2, with 8 positions matching TRBD1. Germline CDR1 is SGHAT and CDR2 is FQNNGV. This CDR3 comprises 16 residues. The V gene end was trimmed by 6 bases and the J gene end by 4 bases; junction bases not matched to a gene: 13. The CDR3 sequence is CASSYHATGEGYGYTF. CDR3 nucleotide sequence: TGTGCCAGCAGTTACCATGCGACAGGGGAGGGCTATGGCTACACCTTC.

The chain employs TRBV19 and TRBJ1-1, with D possibly matching TRBD1 (6 bases). This CDR3 has 12 residues. Germline CDR1 LNHDA, CDR2 SQIVND (reference sequence). V was pared by 7 bases and J by 6 bases, with 12 bases between. DNA of the CDR3: TGTGCCAGTAAGCAGGGGTCCGCTGAAGCTTTCTTT. Encoded protein: CASKQGSAEAFF.

In its sample, this clone was seen once. The rearrangement joins TRBV5-4 to TRBJ1-6; the match to TRBD1 covers 9 bases. Trimming removed 0 bases from V and 6 bases from J; junction bases left unmatched: 7. Germline CDR1 is SGHNT and CDR2 is YYREEE (reference sequence). CDR3 length equals 17 residues. The CDR3 sequence: CASSLGPGQGFNSPLHF. In DNA, the CDR3 is TGTGCCAGCAGCTTGGGTCCGGGACAGGGTTTTAATTCACCCCTCCACTTT.

The chain employs TRBV28 and TRBJ2-4; a weak D match, TRBD1 (5 bases). CDR1 is MDHEN, CDR2 SYDVKM, per germline. V lost 5 bases and J lost 2, with 13 bases in between. CDR3 size: 15 residues. The CDR3 loop reads CASSNPTGTKNIQYF. For the CDR3, the DNA is TGTGCCAGCAGTAATCCAACAGGAACCAAAAACATTCAGTACTTC.

The chain combines TRBV6-5 with TRBJ1-5; TRBD1 matches at 10 bases. J gave up 6 bases and V 2 bases, and 1 base lay outside the gene matches. The CDR3 extends over 14 amino acids. CDR1 and CDR2 (germline): MNHEY, SVGAGI. The CDR3 DNA follows: TGTGCCAGCAGTTACGACAGGGGGCTTCAGCCCCAGCATTTT. Translation gives CASSYDRGLQPQHF.

J is TRBJ1-1 and V is TRBV9; D is unresolved. Per the germline V gene, CDR1 is SGDLS and CDR2 is YYNGEE. CDR3 length: 12 amino acids. V was pared by 4 bases and J by 5 bases, with 9 bases between. The CDR3: CASSTEGTEAFF. The CDR3 DNA reads as TGTGCCAGCAGCACGGAGGGTACTGAAGCTTTCTTT.

This rearrangement joins TRBV3-1 (or the pseudogene TRBV3-2) to TRBJ2-1; 10 nucleotides line up with TRBD2. The trim removed 1 base at V and 3 bases at J, leaving 6 bases unmatched. The germline V gene has CDR1 LGHDT and CDR2 YNNKEL (reference sequence). The CDR3 runs to 17 residues. The CDR3 DNA sequence: TGTGCCAGCAGCCAAGCCGGACTAGCGGATATCTACAATGAGCAGTTCTTC. It encodes CASSQAGLADIYNEQFF.

This chain uses TRBV18 with TRBJ1-4; 9 bases are shared with TRBD1. The CDR3 extends over 14 amino acids. Germline V lookup: CDR1 KGHSH, CDR2 LQKENI. V gave up 8 bases and J gave up 5 bases; unmatched junction bases: 6. The CDR3 region is CASTTGTGNEKLFF. CDR3 in DNA: TGTGCCAGCACAACGGGGACAGGGAATGAAAAACTGTTTTTT.

The V and J genes are TRBV5-4 and TRBJ1-4; D not certain. Looked up from germline, CDR1 is SGHNT and CDR2 is YYREEE (reference sequence). The CDR3 consists of 12 residues. V was clipped by 2 bases and J by 5 bases, with 4 bases between them. As DNA, the CDR3 is TGTGCCAGCAGCTTAGGGAATGAAAAACTGTTTTTT. This encodes CASSLGNEKLFF.

The genes are TRBV19 and TRBJ2-2, with TRBD1 as a possible D gene (5 bases). V was trimmed by 3 bases and J by 6 bases, leaving 14 bases between them. CDR3 length equals 15 residues. The germline CDR1 and CDR2 sequences are LNHDA and SQIVND (reference sequence). CDR3 nucleotide sequence: TGTGCCAGTAGTATTGATTCAGGGCCCCCCGGGGAGCTGTTTTTT. Its translation: CASSIDSGPPGELFF.

Here the CDR3 reads CAWDSTEAFF. The DNA of the CDR3 is TGTGCCTGGGATTCCACTGAAGCTTTCTTT. The chain has TRBV30 and TRBJ1-1; D unclear. The germline gives CDR1 GTSNPN, CDR2 SVGIG (reference sequence). V was trimmed by 5 bases and J by 4 bases, leaving 5 bases between them. CDR3 length: 10 amino acids. The entire variable domain, with the rest obtained from reference TRBV30 and TRBJ1-1, is as follows: SQTIHQWPATLVQPVGSPLSLECTVEGTSNPNLYWYRQAAGRGLQLLFYSVGIGQISSEVPQNLSASRPQDRQFILSSKKLLLSDSGFYLCAWDSTEAFFGQGTRLTVV.

This chain uses TRBV7-3 with TRBJ2-3, with D tentatively TRBD2 (6 bases). Germline CDR1 is SGHTA and CDR2 is FQGTGA. Trimming cost V 5 bases and J 6 bases, with 15 bases left between them. The CDR3 totals 14 residues. The CDR3 sequence: CASSPGLRTDTQYF. CDR3 DNA: TGTGCCAGCAGCCCGGGACTTAGGACGGATACGCAGTATTTT.

This chain links TRBV4-1 with TRBJ1-1; a possible D gene is TRBD1 (5 bases). Germline V gene lookup returns CDR1 MGHRA and CDR2 YSYEKL. CDR3 length equals 14 residues. V gave up 3 bases and J gave up 6 bases, with 14 bases separating them. The CDR3 DNA reads as TGCGCCAGCAGCCAGGGGGGTTTGGGTCCTGAAGCTTTCTTT. Amino acids: CASSQGGLGPEAFF.

This rearrangement joins TRBV5-6 to TRBJ2-1; D may be TRBD1 (5 bases). The germline gives CDR1 SGHDT, CDR2 YYEEEE. Trimming stripped 1 base from V and 14 bases from J, with 19 bases between. The CDR3 is 14 residues long. The CDR3 DNA reads as TGTGCCAGCAGCTTGAGGCTAAAGGGGCTGAAGGAGTTCTTC. Translation: CASSLRLKGLKEFF.

The CDR3 loop is CASRTGTLQFF. The CDR3 DNA sequence: TGTGCCAGCAGAACAGGGACCCTGCAGTTCTTC. The gene calls are TRBV12-3 or TRBV12-4 and TRBJ2-1, with D perhaps TRBD1 (6 bases). Trimming stripped 6 bases from V and 12 bases from J, with 12 bases between. The CDR3 sequence is 11 residues long.

This chain joins TRBV12-5 and TRBJ1-1; no reliable D call. V was shortened by 1 base and J by 7 bases, with 4 bases between the two germline ends. CDR1 is LGHNT and CDR2 is FRNRAP in the germline V gene. The CDR3 sequence is 11 residues long. CDR3 sequence: CASGLDHEAFF. DNA for the CDR3: TGTGCTAGTGGTTTGGACCATGAAGCTTTCTTT.